One and the same sample provided the 21 T cell receptor beta chains below, sequenced in a study of CD8+ T cells in alopecia areata. The treatment was: oral pan-JAK inhibitor, 5-10 mg twice daily. Reverse transcription of extracted RNA yielded cDNA, which provided the sequencing template. The repertoire was sequenced with immunoSEQ multiplex PCR; TCRdb's copy has only in-frame clones and lacks some. In the table there are tens of thousands of clones, just over 45% of which are singletons. This specimen was CD8+ T cells sorted from blood, taken at approximately week 39, from a patient treated with tofacitinib. These receptors were taken from a human donor with alopecia areata.

The rearrangement uses TRBV9 and TRBJ2-1; D is possibly TRBD2 (5 bases). The CDR3 runs 14 residues. Germline V lookup: CDR1 SGDLS, CDR2 YYNGEE. Trimming cost V 3 bases and J 1 base, with 8 bases left between them. The CDR3, as DNA: TGTGCCAGCAGCGGGAGCGGATCCTACAATGAGCAGTTCTTC. This translates into CASSGSGSYNEQFF.

The table lists this clone with a few counts. The CDR3 reads CSVSARWENTEAFF. In DNA, the CDR3 is TGCAGCGTCTCCGCTAGGTGGGAGAACACTGAAGCTTTCTTT. This chain joins TRBV29-1 and TRBJ1-1; no reliable D call. This CDR3 has 14 residues. Trimming stripped 6 bases from V and 1 base from J, with 15 bases between. Germline CDR1 SQVTM, CDR2 ANQGSEA.

V usage is TRBV9 and J usage is TRBJ2-1; D is unclear. V lost 0 bases and J lost 7, with 2 bases in between. This CDR3 region has 11 residues. Germline loops: CDR1 SGDLS, CDR2 YYNGEE. This CDR3 reads CASSVANEQFF. CDR3 DNA sequence: TGTGCCAGCAGCGTAGCAAATGAGCAGTTCTTC.

This clone was counted a few times. The chain employs TRBV29-1 and TRBJ2-2, with D hard to call. Germline V gene sequence: CDR1 SQVTM, CDR2 ANQGSEA. CDR3 length: 10 amino acids. V was pared by 5 bases and J by 5 bases, with 3 bases between. The CDR3 bases are TGCAGCGTTCTAACCGGGGAGCTGTTTTTT. This codes for CSVLTGELFF.

The gene calls are TRBV28 and TRBJ2-7, with D tentatively TRBD1 (5 bases). V was clipped by 6 bases and J by 4 bases, with 13 bases between them. Germline CDR1 reads MDHEN; CDR2 reads SYDVKM. CDR3 length equals 13 residues. In DNA form, the CDR3 reads TGTGCCAGCAGGCTAGACAGAAAGTACGAGCAGTACTTC. Translation: CASRLDRKYEQYF.

The gene calls are TRBV29-1 and TRBJ2-1; TRBD2 agrees at 10 bases. CDR1 SQVTM and CDR2 ANQGSEA come from the germline V gene. The V and J ends lost 7 bases and 5 bases, in that order; junction bases with no gene match: 8. The CDR3 extends over 14 amino acids. In nucleotides, the CDR3 is TGCAGCGCTCAAGCGGGAGGGCCCAACAATGAGCAGTTCTTC. Residues: CSAQAGGPNNEQFF.

This chain uses TRBV4-3 with TRBJ2-7; D ambiguous. The CDR3 extends over 15 amino acids. Germline V CDR1 and CDR2: LGHNA, YSLEER. V lost 0 bases and J 2 bases, leaving 11 bases between the germline ends. This chain's CDR3 is CASSQDVGRTYEQYF. In nucleotides, the CDR3 is TGCGCCAGCAGCCAAGATGTCGGCAGAACCTACGAGCAGTACTTC.

The sample holds a few counts of this clone. The gene calls are TRBV29-1 and TRBJ2-5; TRBD2 matches 10 bases. V gave up 6 bases and J gave up 3 bases; unmatched junction bases: 10. The germline V gene encodes CDR1 SQVTM and CDR2 ANQGSEA. CDR3 length: 15 residues. The CDR3 coding sequence is TGCAGCGTCGCCCCCATAGCGGGAGGAAAAGAGACCCAGTACTTC. Translated: CSVAPIAGGKETQYF.

The rearrangement links TRBV27 to TRBJ2-1; 7 nucleotides agree with TRBD2. The CDR3 sequence is 13 residues long. V trimming: 5 bases; J trimming: 4 bases; junction bases outside the gene matches: 2. Looked up from germline, CDR1 is MNHEY and CDR2 is SMNVEV (reference sequence). CDR3 nucleotide sequence: TGTGCCAGCAGTGGCGGGAGTTACAATGAGCAGTTCTTC. It translates to CASSGGSYNEQFF.

The genes are TRBV29-1 and TRBJ2-3; D is perhaps TRBD1 or TRBD2 (5 bases each). This CDR3 comprises 15 residues. Germline CDR1 reads SQVTM; CDR2 reads ANQGSEA. Trimming took 4 bases from V and 1 from J, leaving 15 bases between them. CDR3 amino acids: CSVARGVGGTDTQYF. The CDR3 DNA reads as TGCAGCGTTGCGCGAGGGGTAGGAGGCACAGATACGCAGTATTTT.

V is TRBV4-1 and J is TRBJ2-7; 10 bases fit TRBD1. Germline V CDR1 and CDR2: MGHRA, YSYEKL. The V gene end was trimmed by 4 bases and the J gene end by 4 bases; junction bases not matched to a gene: 4. The CDR3 is 14 residues long. CDR3 residues: CASSPRQGAYEQYF. CDR3 coding DNA: TGCGCCAGCAGCCCTCGACAGGGGGCTTACGAGCAGTACTTC.

This clone was seen a handful of times. The chain links TRBV29-1 to TRBJ2-2, with D perhaps TRBD1 (6 bases). The CDR3 is 13 amino acids. Germline values: CDR1 SQVTM, CDR2 ANQGSEA. The CDR3 nucleotides read TGCAGTTGTCAGGGGTATAACACCGGGGAGCTGTTTTTT. Its protein product is CSCQGYNTGELFF.

The chain employs TRBV10-3 and TRBJ2-7, with a tentative D call TRBD1 (5 bases). Germline V gene lookup returns CDR1 ENHRY and CDR2 SYGVKD. V dropped 0 bases and J dropped 7 bases, with 10 bases sitting between them. The CDR3 has 13 residues. In DNA, the CDR3 is TGTGCCATCAGTGAGTCGAGGTACAGGGAGCAGTACTTC. Protein product: CAISESRYREQYF.

This chain's CDR3 is CASSWEEETQYF. CDR3 sequence (DNA): TGTGCCAGCAGCTGGGAAGAAGAGACCCAGTACTTC. The V gene is TRBV5-5, the J gene TRBJ2-5; D unclear. The germline V and J ends were trimmed by 3 bases and 3 bases, with 6 bases remaining between them. This CDR3 comprises 12 residues. The V gene's germline CDR1 is SGHKS and CDR2 YYEKEE (reference sequence).

The V gene is TRBV30, the J gene TRBJ1-2; 8 positions match TRBD1. V lost 3 bases and J lost 7; bases outside the gene matches: 4. The CDR3 contains 12 residues. The germline V gene has CDR1 GTSNPN and CDR2 SVGIG (reference sequence). CDR3 DNA sequence: TGTGCCTGGAGGGGACAGGAGTTTGGCTACACCTTC. It codes for CAWRGQEFGYTF.

This chain connects TRBV30 to TRBJ1-4; D is ambiguous. The CDR3 spans 11 residues. Germline V gives CDR1 GTSNPN, CDR2 SVGIG (reference sequence). V was cut by 7 bases and J by 14 bases, with 17 bases left in between. This CDR3 is CASRALGGLFF. CDR3 bases: TGTGCCTCCCGGGCCCTCGGAGGGCTGTTTTTT.

The V and J genes are TRBV15 and TRBJ2-5, with a possible D match to TRBD1 (5 bases). Germline V CDR1 and CDR2: LNHNV, YYDKDF (reference sequence). The CDR3 length is 16 residues. V was trimmed by 2 bases and J by 4 bases, leaving 17 bases between them. CDR3 protein: CATSRHTIDRIETQYF. CDR3 nucleotide sequence: TGTGCCACCAGCAGACACACGATAGACAGAATAGAGACCCAGTACTTC.

This clone was picked up a small number of times. This chain connects TRBV7-8 to TRBJ2-1, with TRBD1 matching 8 bases. The CDR3 is 14 amino acids. V was pared by 5 bases and J by 10 bases, with 10 bases of the junction left unmatched. Germline CDR1 is SGHVS and CDR2 is FQNEAQ. The DNA of the CDR3 is TGTGCCAGCAGCCCTGAGGCAGGGGGCGGCGAGCAGTTCTTC. Its protein product is CASSPEAGGGEQFF.

V and J are TRBV5-8 and TRBJ1-1; D is uncertain. Germline V gene lookup returns CDR1 SGHTS and CDR2 YDEGEE. The CDR3 has 13 residues. Trimming left V 2 bases short and J 2 bases short, with 7 bases between. CDR3 sequence: CASSFGANTEAFF. The CDR3 region has the DNA TGTGCCAGCAGCTTCGGAGCAAACACTGAAGCTTTCTTT.

Only a few counts were recorded for this clone. The J gene is TRBJ2-2, the V gene TRBV9, with D hard to call. CDR3 size: 14 residues. From germline, CDR1 is SGDLS and CDR2 YYNGEE. Trimming pared 4 bases from V and 7 bases from J, leaving 14 bases between. This CDR3 is CASSPYASDGELFF. The CDR3 DNA reads TGTGCCAGCAGCCCCTACGCCTCAGACGGGGAGCTGTTTTTT.

The genes are TRBV5-1 and TRBJ2-7, with a tentative D call TRBD1 (6 bases). CDR3 length: 17 residues. Germline loops: CDR1 SGHRS, CDR2 YFSETQ. V was cut by 4 bases and J by 3 bases, with 23 bases left in between. Here the CDR3 DNA reads TGCGCCAGCAGCCAACAACCCTACGGGACACAGAACTACGAGCAGTACTTC. Translating gives CASSQQPYGTQNYEQYF.